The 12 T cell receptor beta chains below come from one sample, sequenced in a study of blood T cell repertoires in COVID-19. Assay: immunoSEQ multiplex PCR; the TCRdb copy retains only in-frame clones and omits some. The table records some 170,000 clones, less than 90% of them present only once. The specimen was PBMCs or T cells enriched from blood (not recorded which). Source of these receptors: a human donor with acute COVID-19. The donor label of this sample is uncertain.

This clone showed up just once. DNA for the CDR3: TGTGCCATCAGGGAGCGGGGGTCTAGCACAGATACGCAGTATTTT. This sequence encodes CAIRERGSSTDTQYF. V is TRBV10-3 and J is TRBJ2-3, with 8 bases lining up with TRBD2. The CDR3 totals 15 residues. After removal of 6 bases from V and 0 bases from J, the junction contained 5 bases not matched to a gene. Germline CDR1 and CDR2: ENHRY and SYGVKD.

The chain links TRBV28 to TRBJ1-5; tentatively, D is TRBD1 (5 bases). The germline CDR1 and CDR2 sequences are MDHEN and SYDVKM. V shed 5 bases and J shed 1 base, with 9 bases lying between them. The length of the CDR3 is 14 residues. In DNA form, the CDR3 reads TGTGCCAGCAGTCCGGACATGAGCAATCAGCCCCAGCATTTT. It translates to CASSPDMSNQPQHF.

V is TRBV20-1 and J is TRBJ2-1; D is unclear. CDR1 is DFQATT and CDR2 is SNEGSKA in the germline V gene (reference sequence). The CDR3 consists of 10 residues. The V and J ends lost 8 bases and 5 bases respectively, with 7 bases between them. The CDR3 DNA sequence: TGCAGTACTCGAAACAATGAGCAGTTCTTC. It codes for CSTRNNEQFF.

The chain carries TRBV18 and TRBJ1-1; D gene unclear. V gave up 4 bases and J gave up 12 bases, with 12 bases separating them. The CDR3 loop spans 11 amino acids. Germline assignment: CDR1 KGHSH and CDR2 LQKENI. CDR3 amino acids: CASSLEGTTFF. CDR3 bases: TGTGCCAGCTCACTGGAGGGTACGACTTTCTTT.

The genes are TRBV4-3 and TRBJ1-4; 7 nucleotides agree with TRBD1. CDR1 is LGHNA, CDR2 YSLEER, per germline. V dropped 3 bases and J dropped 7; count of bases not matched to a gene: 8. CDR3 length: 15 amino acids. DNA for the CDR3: TGCGCCAGCAGCCAGGGGACAGCTTCGGGTGAAAAACTGTTTTTT. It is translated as CASSQGTASGEKLFF.

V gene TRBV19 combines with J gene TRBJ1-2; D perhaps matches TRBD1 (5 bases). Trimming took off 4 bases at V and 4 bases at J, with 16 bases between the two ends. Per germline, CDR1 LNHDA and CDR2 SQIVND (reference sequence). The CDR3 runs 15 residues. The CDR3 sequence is CASSRLTAALYGYTF. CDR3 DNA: TGTGCCAGTAGTAGGCTGACAGCCGCCCTCTATGGCTACACCTTC.

In DNA form, the CDR3 reads TGTGCCAGCAGGCTGGACAGGGGATTTGCTCAGCCCCAGCATTTT. Its translation: CASRLDRGFAQPQHF. This chain connects TRBV2 to TRBJ1-5; 9 bases line up with TRBD1. Germline lookup yields CDR1 SNHLY and CDR2 FYNNEI. This CDR3 is built from 15 residues. V was clipped by 6 bases and J by 6 bases; unmatched bases: 9.

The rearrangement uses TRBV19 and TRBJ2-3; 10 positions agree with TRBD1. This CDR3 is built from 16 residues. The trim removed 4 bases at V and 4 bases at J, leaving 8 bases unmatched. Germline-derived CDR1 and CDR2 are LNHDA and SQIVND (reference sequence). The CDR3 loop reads CASSKDRGRSADTQYF. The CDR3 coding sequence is TGTGCCAGTAGTAAAGACAGGGGGCGATCGGCAGATACGCAGTATTTT. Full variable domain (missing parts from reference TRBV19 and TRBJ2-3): DGGITQSPKYLFRKEGQNVTLSCEQNLNHDAMYWYRQDPGQGLRLIYYSQIVNDFQKGDIAEGYSVSREKKESFPLTVTSAQKNPTAFYLCASSKDRGRSADTQYFGPGTRLTVL.

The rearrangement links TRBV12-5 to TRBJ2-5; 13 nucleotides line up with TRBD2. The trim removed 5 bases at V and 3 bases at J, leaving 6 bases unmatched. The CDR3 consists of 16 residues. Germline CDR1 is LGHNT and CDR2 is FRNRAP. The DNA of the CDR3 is TGTGCTAGTGGTCTACGGACTAGCGGGGGTAAAGAGACCCAGTACTTC. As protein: CASGLRTSGGKETQYF.

CDR3 sequence reads: CASSLISGPTGELFF. The CDR3 nucleotides are TGTGCCAGCAGTTTAATCTCAGGGCCCACCGGGGAGCTGTTTTTT. The rearrangement uses TRBV5-6 and TRBJ2-2; D is possibly TRBD1 (5 bases). V lost 5 bases and J lost 4, with 15 bases in between. In germline, CDR1 is SGHDT, CDR2 YYEEEE. The CDR3 has 15 residues.

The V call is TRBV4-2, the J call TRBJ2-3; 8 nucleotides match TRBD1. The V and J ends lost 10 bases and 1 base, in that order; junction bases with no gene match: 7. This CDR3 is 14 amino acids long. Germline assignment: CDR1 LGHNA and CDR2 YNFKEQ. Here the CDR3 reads CATGGGARTDTQYF. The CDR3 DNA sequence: TGTGCCACAGGGGGCGGGGCCCGCACAGATACGCAGTATTTT.

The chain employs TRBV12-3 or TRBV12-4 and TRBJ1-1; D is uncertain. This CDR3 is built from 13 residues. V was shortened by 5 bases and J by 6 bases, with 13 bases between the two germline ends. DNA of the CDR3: TGTGCCAGCAGTCCCCAGGCATTTTCTGAAGCTTTCTTT. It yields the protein CASSPQAFSEAFF.